This TCR beta chain comes out of a study of cytomegalovirus exposure and HLA in healthy donors. The study's findings and limits: The study assumed roughly uniform donor sequencing depth for presence/absence analyses.

The donors comprised healthy bone marrow donors. At collection, donors were nominally healthy, but unrecorded immune exposures were probable. About this clone itself: Antigen unknown.

CDR1 and CDR2 (germline): LNHDA, SQIVND (reference sequence). CDR3 size: 14 residues. Trimming removed 7 bases from V and 2 bases from J; junction bases left unmatched: 4. The PCR contained 60 Vbeta and 13 Jbeta primers. Generated by immunoSEQ multiplex PCR, the TCRdb table keeps only in-frame clones and is missing some. The sample consists of 100,000 to 150,000 clones, 17% of them appearing once. The chain is built from TRBV19 and TRBJ1-2; 10 bases fit TRBD1. This TCR derives from a female donor in good health and CMV-seropositive. The sample taken for sequencing was PBMCs. The CDR3: CASIPTGGNYGYTF. CDR3 bases: TGTGCCAGTATTCCGACAGGGGGCAACTATGGCTACACCTTC.